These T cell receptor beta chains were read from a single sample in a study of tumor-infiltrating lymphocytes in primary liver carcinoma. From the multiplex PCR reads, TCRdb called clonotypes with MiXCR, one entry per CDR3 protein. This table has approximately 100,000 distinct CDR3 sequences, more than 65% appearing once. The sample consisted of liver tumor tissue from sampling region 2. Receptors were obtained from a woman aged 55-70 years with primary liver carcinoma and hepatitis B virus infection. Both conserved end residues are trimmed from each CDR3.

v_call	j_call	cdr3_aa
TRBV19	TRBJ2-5	ASSMGRTTQETQY
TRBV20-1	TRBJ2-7	SAAISYEQY
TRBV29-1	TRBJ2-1	SAAGQGRPNEQF
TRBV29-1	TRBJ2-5	SVEGTGSSLETQY
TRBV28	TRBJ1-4	AILRQGTEKLF
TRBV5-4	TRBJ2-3	ASSWRSDNTDTQY
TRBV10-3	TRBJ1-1	AISESGAGLSTEAF
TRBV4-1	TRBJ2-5	ASSQGGHGRETHY
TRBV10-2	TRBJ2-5	ASSEGLVGPQETRY
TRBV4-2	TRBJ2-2	ASSHAVGARTRELF
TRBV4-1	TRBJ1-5	ASSIRVGSNQPQH
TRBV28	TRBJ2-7	ASTGPFGQHSYEQY
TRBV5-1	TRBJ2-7	ASSLDPDRREQY
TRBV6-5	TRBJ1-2	ASSYAGGADYGYT
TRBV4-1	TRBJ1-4	ASSPLDWLGTNEKLF
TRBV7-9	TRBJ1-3	ASSQTANSGNTIY
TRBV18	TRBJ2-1	ASSSRDRVNNEQF
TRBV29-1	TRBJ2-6	SVSWDREADILT
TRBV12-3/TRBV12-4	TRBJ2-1	TSTRARGDYKEQF
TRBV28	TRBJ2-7	TRNRPTSYEQY
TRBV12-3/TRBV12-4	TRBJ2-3	ASSEPGLTSTDTQY
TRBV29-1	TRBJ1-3	SVQTTQGPGNTIH
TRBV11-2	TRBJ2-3	ASSFGLWCTDTQY
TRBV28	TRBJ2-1	ASRSLRGVLYNEHF
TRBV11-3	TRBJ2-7	VSSLSGREHEQH
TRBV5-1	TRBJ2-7	ASSPGTWTETYEQY
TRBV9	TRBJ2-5	ASSVAGRAGETQY
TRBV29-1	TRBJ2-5	SVGSRGARGAQY
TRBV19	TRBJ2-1	ASSISGYNEQF
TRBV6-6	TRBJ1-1	ASSEEGVTGAF
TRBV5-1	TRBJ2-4	ASSLEVTKAKNIQY
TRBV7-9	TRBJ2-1	VSSLDTLRAGATQWNEQF
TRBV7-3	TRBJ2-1	ASAFGKYNEQF
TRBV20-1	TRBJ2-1	SARSRQVYGNEQF
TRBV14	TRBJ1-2	ASSQRDFRYGYT
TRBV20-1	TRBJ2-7	SAISGTGVHEQY
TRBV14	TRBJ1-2	ASSQDPGLNYGYT
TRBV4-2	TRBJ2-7	AGSQDSRPYKQY
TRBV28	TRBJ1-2	ASILSGVGSTNYGYT
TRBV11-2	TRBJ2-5	AISSSSGLAGETQY